These T cell receptor beta chains were read from a single sample in a study of blood T cell repertoires in COVID-19. Method: immunoSEQ multiplex PCR; TCRdb's copy keeps in-frame clones and lacks some. Here the sample spans roughly 200,000 clones, around 90% being singletons. The sequenced sample consisted of peripheral blood. The receptors come from a man aged 18 to 29 with active or convalescent COVID-19. Both conserved end residues are part of each CDR3. A D gene is named only where the DNA matches it firmly. Size is omitted from some rows. Given values are once, few, many or a class for expanded clones.

len: 12; d_gene: NA; j_gene: TRBJ1-5; v_gene: TRBV7-9; abundance: NA; CDR3nt: TGTGCCAGCAGTTTCGACACTCAGCCCCAGCATTTT; CDR3aa: CASSFDTQPQHF
len: 16; d_gene: NA; j_gene: TRBJ1-5; v_gene: TRBV21-1; abundance: NA; CDR3nt: TGTGCCAGCAGCGCTCGGGACAGGCTTAGCAATCAGCCCCAGCATTTT; CDR3aa: CASSARDRLSNQPQHF
len: 14; d_gene: TRBD1; j_gene: TRBJ2-7; v_gene: TRBV5-5; abundance: NA; CDR3nt: TGTGCCAGCAGCTTCCCGGGACAGACATACGAGCAGTACTTC; CDR3aa: CASSFPGQTYEQYF
len: 21; d_gene: NA; j_gene: TRBJ2-2; v_gene: TRBV3-1/TRBV3-2; abundance: NA; CDR3nt: TGTGCCAGCAGCCAAGAAATCTTCGCTCACCCTGACAGGGCGGGGAACGGGGAGCTGTTTTTT; CDR3aa: CASSQEIFAHPDRAGNGELFF
len: 12; d_gene: NA; j_gene: TRBJ1-4; v_gene: TRBV6-5; abundance: NA; CDR3nt: TGTGCCACAGTTCAGGCCGGTGAAAAACTGTTTTTT; CDR3aa: CATVQAGEKLFF
len: 16; d_gene: NA; j_gene: TRBJ2-3; v_gene: TRBV4-1; abundance: NA; CDR3nt: TGCGCCAGCAGCCAAGATAGAGGAGCGGGCACAGATACGCAGTATTTT; CDR3aa: CASSQDRGAGTDTQYF
len: 14; d_gene: TRBD1; j_gene: TRBJ2-7; v_gene: TRBV5-1; abundance: NA; CDR3nt: TGCGCCAGCAGCTTGGACAGGGGAGATCGCGAGCAGTACTTC; CDR3aa: CASSLDRGDREQYF
len: 15; d_gene: NA; j_gene: TRBJ1-1; v_gene: TRBV5-4; abundance: NA; CDR3nt: TGTGCCAGCACCACCCAAGTAGGGGTTAGAGATGAAGCTTTCTTT; CDR3aa: CASTTQVGVRDEAFF
len: 12; d_gene: NA; j_gene: TRBJ2-5; v_gene: TRBV5-3; abundance: NA; CDR3nt: TGTGCCAGAACAGGGATACGAGAGACCCAGTACTTC; CDR3aa: CARTGIRETQYF
len: 15; d_gene: TRBD2; j_gene: TRBJ2-1; v_gene: TRBV6-5; abundance: NA; CDR3nt: TGTGCCAGCAGTTACGCGGGACTAGGCTACAATGAGCAGTTCTTC; CDR3aa: CASSYAGLGYNEQFF
len: 14; d_gene: TRBD1; j_gene: TRBJ1-2; v_gene: TRBV7-9; abundance: few; CDR3nt: TGTGCCAGCAGCCCCGGAGCAGGGGGCTATGGCTACACCTTC; CDR3aa: CASSPGAGGYGYTF
len: 16; d_gene: TRBD2; j_gene: TRBJ2-7; v_gene: TRBV6-2/TRBV6-3; abundance: NA; CDR3nt: TGTGCCAGCAGTTACTTCGGACTAGCGGGGGGCTACGAGCAGTACTTC; CDR3aa: CASSYFGLAGGYEQYF
len: 15; d_gene: NA; j_gene: TRBJ1-1; v_gene: TRBV6-5; abundance: NA; CDR3nt: TGTGCCAGCAGTTTCTCAGGGGTCGGTGGCACTGAAGCTTTCTTT; CDR3aa: CASSFSGVGGTEAFF
len: 14; d_gene: NA; j_gene: TRBJ2-7; v_gene: TRBV6-4; abundance: NA; CDR3nt: TGTGCCAGCAGGAGGACACCTTCGGCCAGCGAGCAGTACTTC; CDR3aa: CASRRTPSASEQYF
len: 12; d_gene: NA; j_gene: TRBJ2-1; v_gene: TRBV19; abundance: NA; CDR3nt: TGTGCCAGTAGGGACTACGACAATGAGCAGTTCTTC; CDR3aa: CASRDYDNEQFF
len: 17; d_gene: TRBD2; j_gene: TRBJ2-1; v_gene: TRBV11-2; abundance: NA; CDR3nt: TGTGCCAGCAGCTTCGGGGGGATAGCGGGAGTTAGGAATGAGCAGTTCTTC; CDR3aa: CASSFGGIAGVRNEQFF
len: 13; d_gene: NA; j_gene: TRBJ1-5; v_gene: TRBV6-5; abundance: NA; CDR3nt: TGTGCCAGCCGGAGAGGAGGTGGTCAGCCCCAGCATTTT; CDR3aa: CASRRGGGQPQHF
len: 13; d_gene: NA; j_gene: TRBJ1-1; v_gene: TRBV6-2/TRBV6-3; abundance: NA; CDR3nt: TGTGCCAGCAGTCCACAGGGCATGACTGAAGCTTTCTTT; CDR3aa: CASSPQGMTEAFF
len: 18; d_gene: TRBD1; j_gene: TRBJ1-1; v_gene: TRBV15; abundance: NA; CDR3nt: TGTGCCACCCAGGGACAGGGGCCTTCGGGGAGGTTTAACACTGAAGCTTTCTTT; CDR3aa: CATQGQGPSGRFNTEAFF
len: 14; d_gene: NA; j_gene: TRBJ1-2; v_gene: TRBV3-1/TRBV3-2; abundance: few; CDR3nt: TGTGCCAGCAGCCTCCGGCAACAGGTCTATGGCTACACCTTC; CDR3aa: CASSLRQQVYGYTF
len: 11; d_gene: NA; j_gene: TRBJ1-1; v_gene: TRBV25-1; abundance: NA; CDR3nt: TGTGCCAGCATAGGAGACACTGAAGCTTTCTTT; CDR3aa: CASIGDTEAFF
len: 13; d_gene: NA; j_gene: TRBJ2-7; v_gene: TRBV19; abundance: few; CDR3nt: TGTGCCAGTAGTATATCTAGACCCTACGAGCAGTACTTC; CDR3aa: CASSISRPYEQYF
len: 16; d_gene: NA; j_gene: TRBJ1-4; v_gene: TRBV7-8; abundance: NA; CDR3nt: TGTGCCAGCAGTCTCCTATCGCAAACAGCACAAGAAAAACTGTTTTTT; CDR3aa: CASSLLSQTAQEKLFF
len: 15; d_gene: TRBD1; j_gene: TRBJ2-1; v_gene: TRBV7-9; abundance: NA; CDR3nt: TGTGCCAGCAGCCCCCACAGGGGGGACTACAATGAGCAGTTCTTC; CDR3aa: CASSPHRGDYNEQFF
len: 13; d_gene: NA; j_gene: TRBJ1-2; v_gene: TRBV6-5; abundance: NA; CDR3nt: TGTGCCAGCAGTCGGGTCTTAAACTATGGCTACACCTTC; CDR3aa: CASSRVLNYGYTF
len: 17; d_gene: NA; j_gene: TRBJ2-1; v_gene: TRBV3-1/TRBV3-2; abundance: NA; CDR3nt: TGTGCCAGCAGCCCAGCACGGGGTTGGGCCGGGGGCAATGAGCAGTTCTTC; CDR3aa: CASSPARGWAGGNEQFF
len: 14; d_gene: TRBD1; j_gene: TRBJ1-5; v_gene: TRBV29-1; abundance: NA; CDR3nt: TGCAGCGTCGGACAGGGGACAGGCAATCAGCCCCAGCATTTT; CDR3aa: CSVGQGTGNQPQHF
len: 16; d_gene: TRBD2; j_gene: TRBJ2-1; v_gene: TRBV7-9; abundance: NA; CDR3nt: TGTGCCAGCAGCTCCCCAGCGGGAGGGAACTACAATGAGCAGTTCTTC; CDR3aa: CASSSPAGGNYNEQFF
len: 15; d_gene: NA; j_gene: TRBJ2-5; v_gene: TRBV19; abundance: NA; CDR3nt: TGTGCCAGTAGTATAGTGCAGGGGCCCCAAGAGACCCAGTACTTC; CDR3aa: CASSIVQGPQETQYF
len: 17; d_gene: TRBD2; j_gene: TRBJ2-1; v_gene: TRBV5-1; abundance: NA; CDR3nt: TGCGCCAGCAGCCTCGGACTAGCGGTCACCTCCTACAATGAGCAGTTCTTC; CDR3aa: CASSLGLAVTSYNEQFF
len: 15; d_gene: NA; j_gene: TRBJ1-3; v_gene: TRBV28; abundance: once; CDR3nt: TGTGCCAGCAGCAATGACAGACCCTCCATGGACACCATATATTTT; CDR3aa: CASSNDRPSMDTIYF
len: 16; d_gene: TRBD1; j_gene: TRBJ2-5; v_gene: TRBV7-8; abundance: NA; CDR3nt: TGTGCCAGCAGCCTTTGGACAGGTCGTCGATTAGAGACCCAGTACTTC; CDR3aa: CASSLWTGRRLETQYF
len: 11; d_gene: TRBD1; j_gene: TRBJ1-3; v_gene: TRBV19; abundance: NA; CDR3nt: TGTAAGGGACAGGGCGGAAACACCATATATTTT; CDR3aa: CKGQGGNTIYF
len: 13; d_gene: NA; j_gene: TRBJ2-3; v_gene: TRBV28; abundance: NA; CDR3nt: TGTGCCAGCAGTCCCCCAGGGACAGATACGCAGTATTTT; CDR3aa: CASSPPGTDTQYF
len: 16; d_gene: TRBD2; j_gene: TRBJ2-1; v_gene: TRBV7-2; abundance: NA; CDR3nt: TGTGCCAGCAGCTTAGCTGGGGCGGGAGTTCGACGCGAGCAGTTCTTC; CDR3aa: CASSLAGAGVRREQFF
len: 13; d_gene: NA; j_gene: TRBJ1-1; v_gene: TRBV9; abundance: NA; CDR3nt: TGTGCCAGCAGCGAGGGGTGGGGCACTGAAGCTTTCTTT; CDR3aa: CASSEGWGTEAFF
len: 14; d_gene: NA; j_gene: TRBJ1-1; v_gene: TRBV6-5; abundance: NA; CDR3nt: TGTGCCAGCAGTTCGAGAGGAGACCGAATGTGGGCTTTCTTT; CDR3aa: CASSSRGDRMWAFF
len: 15; d_gene: NA; j_gene: TRBJ2-7; v_gene: TRBV5-4; abundance: few; CDR3nt: TGTGCCAGCAGCTCAACTAGATCCTCAACCTACGAGCAGTACTTC; CDR3aa: CASSSTRSSTYEQYF
len: 14; d_gene: TRBD2; j_gene: TRBJ2-1; v_gene: TRBV6-2/TRBV6-3; abundance: NA; CDR3nt: TGTGCCAGCAGTTGGGGGCTAGCGGGCAATGAGCAGTTCTTC; CDR3aa: CASSWGLAGNEQFF
len: 18; d_gene: NA; j_gene: TRBJ2-7; v_gene: TRBV5-1; abundance: NA; CDR3nt: TGCGCCAGCAGCTTACGGGGTAGGACTACCCAAACTACCTACGAGCAGTACTTC; CDR3aa: CASSLRGRTTQTTYEQYF
len: 14; d_gene: TRBD1; j_gene: TRBJ1-6; v_gene: TRBV6-5; abundance: NA; CDR3nt: TGTGCCAGCAGGACAGGGATTGTTAATTCACCCCTCCACTTT; CDR3aa: CASRTGIVNSPLHF
len: 12; d_gene: NA; j_gene: TRBJ1-6; v_gene: TRBV19; abundance: NA; CDR3nt: TGTGCCAGTAGCAGGGATAATTCACCCCTCCACTTT; CDR3aa: CASSRDNSPLHF
len: 15; d_gene: TRBD1; j_gene: TRBJ1-3; v_gene: TRBV7-6; abundance: few; CDR3nt: TGTGCCAGCAGTTTAAGACAGGGGGGGGGAAACACCATATATTTT; CDR3aa: CASSLRQGGGNTIYF
len: 15; d_gene: NA; j_gene: TRBJ1-6; v_gene: TRBV28; abundance: NA; CDR3nt: TGTGCCAGCAGTTTAGGGGGGGACCCCGGCTCACCCCTCCACTTT; CDR3aa: CASSLGGDPGSPLHF
len: 14; d_gene: NA; j_gene: TRBJ2-7; v_gene: TRBV4-1; abundance: NA; CDR3nt: TGCGCCAGCAGCCAAGTCCAAGGGGCCTACGAGCAGTACTTC; CDR3aa: CASSQVQGAYEQYF
len: 14; d_gene: NA; j_gene: TRBJ1-1; v_gene: TRBV5-4; abundance: NA; CDR3nt: TGTGCCAGCAGCTTCGGACTCACGAACACTGAAGCTTTCTTT; CDR3aa: CASSFGLTNTEAFF
len: 18; d_gene: NA; j_gene: TRBJ1-5; v_gene: TRBV7-7; abundance: once; CDR3nt: TGTGCCAGCAGCTTAGGGAAAGCTAGGGGTTTATTATATCAGCCCCAGCATTTT; CDR3aa: CASSLGKARGLLYQPQHF
len: 13; d_gene: NA; j_gene: TRBJ1-1; v_gene: TRBV11-2; abundance: few; CDR3nt: TGTGCCAGCAGCCTAACCGTTAACACTGAAGCTTTCTTT; CDR3aa: CASSLTVNTEAFF
len: 14; d_gene: NA; j_gene: TRBJ2-1; v_gene: TRBV19; abundance: NA; CDR3nt: TGTGCCAGTAGTATTCAGGGAATCGACAATGAGCAGTTCTTC; CDR3aa: CASSIQGIDNEQFF
len: 17; d_gene: TRBD2; j_gene: TRBJ2-3; v_gene: TRBV5-1; abundance: NA; CDR3nt: TGCGCCAGCAGGGCGGGACTATCTTCCCTACGCACAGATACGCAGTATTTT; CDR3aa: CASRAGLSSLRTDTQYF